Listed below are T cell receptor beta chains from one sample, sequenced in a study of early stage breast cancer tumors. Method: immunoSEQ multiplex PCR; TCRdb's copy keeps in-frame clones and lacks some. This sample has about 72,000 clones, with more than 65% found just once. The sample consisted of blood. The receptors stem from a person in their sixties or seventies with breast cancer. CDR3s leave out the opening cysteine and the closing phenylalanine or tryptophan. Size values are once, few and many counts, or a class for expanded clones, and some rows have none.

>few|TRBV30|TRBJ1-6
AWSGGVGGQSPLH
>NA|TRBV6-1|TRBJ1-2
ASRIRTNYGYT
>NA|TRBV9|TRBJ2-3
ASSVSGGDGDTQY
>NA|TRBV25-1|TRBJ2-5
ASSEFEDQETQY
>NA|TRBV11-2|TRBJ2-7
ASSRGAGEQY
>NA|TRBV10-3|TRBJ2-7
AISAKGLAYEQY
>NA|TRBV7-3|TRBJ2-1
ASSSTGVEQF
>NA|TRBV18|TRBJ1-1
ASSLNQGGRTEAF
>NA|TRBV7-9|TRBJ2-2
ASSLLGQGGDLF
>NA|TRBV11-1|TRBJ2-3
ASSPGLAGGGGSTDTQY
>NA|TRBV7-3|TRBJ2-3
ASSSPNTDTQY
>many|TRBV7-9|TRBJ2-7
ASSQASGRVYEQY
>few|TRBV6-1|TRBJ1-2
ASSEAVGGFYGYT
>NA|TRBV5-6|TRBJ2-4
ASSGAGVAKNIQY
>NA|TRBV7-2|TRBJ1-2
ASSLIGGPGYT
>NA|TRBV5-4|TRBJ2-1
ASSLGQSSYNEQF
>NA|TRBV7-8|TRBJ1-1
ASSSTDGNTEAF
>once|TRBV27|TRBJ2-6
ASTSGANVLT
>NA|TRBV19|TRBJ1-1
ASSILGGAEAF
>NA|TRBV28|TRBJ1-1
ASSFNRDRVAF
>NA|TRBV18|NA
ASSPQAAGLDEQY